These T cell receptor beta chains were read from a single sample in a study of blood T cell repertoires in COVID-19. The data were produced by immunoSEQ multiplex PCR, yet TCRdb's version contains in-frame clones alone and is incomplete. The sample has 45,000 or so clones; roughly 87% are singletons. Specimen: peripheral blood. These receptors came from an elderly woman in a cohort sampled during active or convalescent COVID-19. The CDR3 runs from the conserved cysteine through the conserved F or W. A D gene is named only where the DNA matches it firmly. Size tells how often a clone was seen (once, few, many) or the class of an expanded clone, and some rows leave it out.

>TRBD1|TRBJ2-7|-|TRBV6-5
CASSYFAGDRGYEQYF
TGTGCCAGCAGTTACTTTGCCGGGGACAGGGGCTACGAGCAGTACTTC
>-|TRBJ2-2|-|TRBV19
CASSSRRVSGTGELFF
TGTGCCAGTAGTTCCCGCAGGGTATCCGGCACCGGGGAGCTGTTTTTT
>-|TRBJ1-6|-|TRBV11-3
CASTQSRARDSPLHF
TGTGCCAGCACCCAATCCAGGGCTCGGGATTCACCCCTCCACTTT
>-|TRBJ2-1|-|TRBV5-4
CASRAPGTPGNEQFF
TGTGCCAGCAGGGCCCCCGGGACTCCGGGGAATGAGCAGTTCTTC
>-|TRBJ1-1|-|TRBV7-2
CASSLVRNTEAFF
TGTGCCAGCAGCTTAGTTCGGAACACTGAAGCTTTCTTT
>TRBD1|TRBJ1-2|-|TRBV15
CATSRRQGWVPSRGYTF
TGTGCCACCAGCAGGAGACAGGGTTGGGTCCCCTCGCGTGGCTACACCTTC
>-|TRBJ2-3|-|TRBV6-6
CASSYSGALDTQYF
TGTGCCAGCAGTTACTCGGGGGCCTTAGATACGCAGTATTTT
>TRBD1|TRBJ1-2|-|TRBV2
CASSEETGNYGYTF
TGTGCCAGCAGTGAGGAGACAGGGAACTATGGCTACACCTTC
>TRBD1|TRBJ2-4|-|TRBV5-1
CASSWTGFDKNIQYF
TGCGCCAGCAGCTGGACAGGATTTGACAAAAACATTCAGTACTTC
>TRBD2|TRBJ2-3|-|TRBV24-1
CATSDLHGRAADTQYF
TGTGCCACCAGTGATTTGCACGGGAGGGCCGCAGATACGCAGTATTTT
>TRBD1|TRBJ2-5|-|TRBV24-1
CATSDTTGFQETQYF
TGTGCCACCAGTGATACGACAGGGTTCCAAGAGACCCAGTACTTC
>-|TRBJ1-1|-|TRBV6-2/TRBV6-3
CASSSQSATEAFF
TGTGCCAGCAGTAGCCAGAGCGCCACTGAAGCTTTCTTT
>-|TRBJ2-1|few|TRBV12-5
CASGSGVSSYNEQFF
TGTGCTAGTGGTTCCGGGGTCAGCTCCTACAATGAGCAGTTCTTC
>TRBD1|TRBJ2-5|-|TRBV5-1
CASSPRGPQETQYF
TGCGCCAGCAGCCCGAGGGGGCCCCAAGAGACCCAGTACTTC
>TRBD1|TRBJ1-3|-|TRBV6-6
CASSSGTGGNTIYF
TGTGCCAGCAGTTCCGGGACAGGGGGAAACACCATATATTTT
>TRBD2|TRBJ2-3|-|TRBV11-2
CASSLPSGGSTDTQYF
TGTGCCAGCAGTCTCCCTAGCGGGGGGAGCACAGATACGCAGTATTTT
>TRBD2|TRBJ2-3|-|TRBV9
CASSVDGGTSGIGMKRTDTQYF
TGTGCCAGCAGCGTAGATGGGGGGACTAGCGGGATAGGAATGAAGCGGACAGATACGCAGTATTTT
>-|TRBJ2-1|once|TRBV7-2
CASRVRGSPNNEQFF
TGTGCCAGCAGGGTCCGGGGGTCACCGAACAATGAGCAGTTCTTC
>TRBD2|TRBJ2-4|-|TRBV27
CASSSGRGLAGGIQYF
TGTGCCAGCAGTTCGGGTCGGGGACTAGCAGGGGGCATTCAGTACTTC
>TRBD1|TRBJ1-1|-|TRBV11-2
CASSLGQGSTEAFF
TGTGCCAGCAGCTTAGGACAGGGAAGCACTGAAGCTTTCTTT
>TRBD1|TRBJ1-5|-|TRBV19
CASSIAQGADQPQHF
TGTGCCAGTAGTATCGCACAGGGGGCGGATCAGCCCCAGCATTTT
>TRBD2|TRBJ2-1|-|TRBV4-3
CASSGTRYNEQFF
TGCGCCAGCAGCGGGACTAGGTACAATGAGCAGTTCTTC
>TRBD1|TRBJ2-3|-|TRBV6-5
CASSYRPTGGTDTQYF
TGTGCCAGCAGTTACAGACCGACAGGGGGAACAGATACGCAGTATTTT
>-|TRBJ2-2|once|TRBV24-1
CATSTSASNTGELFF
TGTGCCACCAGTACCTCAGCGTCGAACACCGGGGAGCTGTTTTTT
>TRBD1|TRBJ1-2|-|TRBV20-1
CSASLGQGYGYTF
TGCAGTGCAAGTCTAGGACAGGGCTATGGCTACACCTTC
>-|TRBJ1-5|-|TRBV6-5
CASSYSRDYQPQHF
TGTGCCAGCAGTTACTCTAGAGACTATCAGCCCCAGCATTTT
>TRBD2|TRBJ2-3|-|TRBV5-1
CASSLASGSGTDTQYF
TGCGCCAGCAGCTTGGCGAGCGGGAGCGGCACAGATACGCAGTATTTT
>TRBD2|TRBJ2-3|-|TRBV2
CASSLSGGADTQYF
TGTGCCAGCAGCCTTAGCGGGGGGGCAGATACGCAGTATTTT
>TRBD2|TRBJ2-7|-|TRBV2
CASIIPREVTYEQYF
TGTGCCAGCATTATCCCGCGGGAGGTGACCTACGAGCAGTACTTC